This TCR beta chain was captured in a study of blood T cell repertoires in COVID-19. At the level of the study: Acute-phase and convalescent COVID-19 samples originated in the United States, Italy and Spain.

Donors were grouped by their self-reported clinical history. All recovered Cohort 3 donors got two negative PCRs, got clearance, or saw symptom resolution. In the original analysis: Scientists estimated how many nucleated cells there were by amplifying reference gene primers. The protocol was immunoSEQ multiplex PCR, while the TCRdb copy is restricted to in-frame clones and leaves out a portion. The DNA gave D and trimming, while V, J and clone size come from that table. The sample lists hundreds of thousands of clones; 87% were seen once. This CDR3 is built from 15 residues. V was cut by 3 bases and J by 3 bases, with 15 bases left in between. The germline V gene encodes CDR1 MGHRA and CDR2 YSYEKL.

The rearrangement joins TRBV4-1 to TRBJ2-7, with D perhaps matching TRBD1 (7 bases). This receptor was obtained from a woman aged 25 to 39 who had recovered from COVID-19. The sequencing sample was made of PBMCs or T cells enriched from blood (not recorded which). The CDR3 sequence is CASSHAGGSHYEQYF. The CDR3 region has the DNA TGCGCCAGCAGCCACGCAGGGGGGTCCCACTACGAGCAGTACTTC.